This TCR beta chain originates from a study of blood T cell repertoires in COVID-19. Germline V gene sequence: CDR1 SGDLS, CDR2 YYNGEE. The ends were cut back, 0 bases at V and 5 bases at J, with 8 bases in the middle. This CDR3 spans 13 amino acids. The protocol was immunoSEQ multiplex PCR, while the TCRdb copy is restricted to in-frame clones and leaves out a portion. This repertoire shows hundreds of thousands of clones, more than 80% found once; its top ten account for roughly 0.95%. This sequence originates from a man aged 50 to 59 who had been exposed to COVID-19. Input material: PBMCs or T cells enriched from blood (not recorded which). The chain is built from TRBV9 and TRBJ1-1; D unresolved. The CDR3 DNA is TGTGCCAGCAGCGTAGGCTATGGTACTGAAGCTTTCTTT. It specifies CASSVGYGTEAFF.